A selection of T cell receptor beta chains follows, all from one sample in a study of T cells in narcolepsy. The assay was immunoSEQ multiplex PCR, and TCRdb's table has in-frame clones only and misses some. The data show around 32,000 clones, approximately 78% seen once. Sequenced: CD45RA- memory CD4+ T cells from PBMCs. These receptors were obtained from a human donor with narcolepsy. CDR3s include the opening cysteine and the closing phenylalanine or tryptophan. D genes are given only for firm matches. Expanded clones are given a class, and other clones once, few, many or no size at all.

clone_size	v_call	j_call	d_call	cdr3_nt	cdr3_aa
NA	TRBV5-1	TRBJ1-1	NA	TGCGCCAGCAGCTTGGAAGGGGGGACTGAAGCTTTCTTT	CASSLEGGTEAFF
NA	TRBV11-1	TRBJ2-5	NA	TGTGCCAGCAGCTTGAGTAGGGGCCCTCAAGAGACCCAGTACTTC	CASSLSRGPQETQYF
few	TRBV6-5	TRBJ1-1	TRBD1	TGTGCCAGCAGTTACCAGGCAGGGGGACCGGCTGAAGCTTTCTTT	CASSYQAGGPAEAFF
NA	TRBV6-1	TRBJ1-2	NA	TGTGCCAGCAGTGAAGACTGGGAGGGGGGCTACACCTTC	CASSEDWEGGYTF
NA	TRBV6-1	TRBJ1-4	NA	TGTGCCGTACCCACTACAGGGAGAGTAACCGAAAAACTGTTTTTT	CAVPTTGRVTEKLFF
NA	TRBV28	TRBJ2-4	TRBD1	TGTGCCAGCAGTTTGGCCCGACAGGGGAAAAACATTCAGTACTTC	CASSLARQGKNIQYF
NA	TRBV4-1	TRBJ1-2	NA	TGCGCCAGCAGCCAAGACGCCGTAGGGGATCGGTATGGCTACACCTTC	CASSQDAVGDRYGYTF
once	TRBV6-4	TRBJ2-1	TRBD2	TGTGCCAGCATGGCGACTAGCGGGAGTGATGAGCAGTTCTTC	CASMATSGSDEQFF
NA	TRBV5-4	TRBJ1-1	NA	TGTGCCAGCAGCTTGGGAGTGGGCGCAAACACTGAAGCTTTCTTT	CASSLGVGANTEAFF
NA	TRBV11-2	TRBJ2-1	NA	TGTGCCAGCAGCTTAGATCAGTGGAAGGCAACTTACAATGAGCAGTTCTTC	CASSLDQWKATYNEQFF
NA	TRBV5-1	TRBJ2-3	TRBD2	TGCGCCAGCAGCCTCGCGGGTTCGGCTAGCGGGAGTGCGGGGACAGATACGCAGTATTTT	CASSLAGSASGSAGTDTQYF
NA	TRBV7-3	TRBJ2-1	NA	TGTGCCAGCAGCTTAGGAGCGAGCTCCTACAATGAGCAGTTCTTC	CASSLGASSYNEQFF
NA	TRBV5-1	TRBJ2-7	TRBD1	TGCGCCAGCAGCTTTGAGCCTGACAGGGACGAGCAGTACTTC	CASSFEPDRDEQYF
NA	TRBV30	TRBJ1-1	NA	TGTGCCTGGAGGACAGGGAACACTGAAGCTTTCTTT	CAWRTGNTEAFF
NA	TRBV9	TRBJ2-2	NA	TGTGCCAGCAGCGTATTGGGGGGCAGGACGAACACCGGGGAGCTGTTTTTT	CASSVLGGRTNTGELFF
NA	TRBV27	TRBJ2-1	NA	TGTGCCAGCAGTTTATCTAGTGATGCGAGTAATGAGCAGTTCTTC	CASSLSSDASNEQFF
NA	TRBV5-4	TRBJ2-1	TRBD1	TGTGCCAGCAGCCCGCGGACAGGGTCCAATGAGCAGTTCTTC	CASSPRTGSNEQFF
NA	TRBV29-1	TRBJ1-1	NA	TGCAGCGTCGCCGGGCCGATCGGGAAAATGAACACTGAAGCTTTCTTT	CSVAGPIGKMNTEAFF
NA	TRBV2	TRBJ2-5	NA	TGTGCCAGCAGTGGGGACTTGTGGGAGACCCAGTACTTC	CASSGDLWETQYF
NA	TRBV20-1	TRBJ1-1	NA	TGCAGTGCTAGCGAGGGGATGGGGGACTTCTTT	CSASEGMGDFF
NA	TRBV2	TRBJ2-1	NA	TGTGCCAGCAGAAAGGCCCCGAACGGTGAGCAGTTCTTC	CASRKAPNGEQFF
NA	TRBV10-3	TRBJ1-4	TRBD1	TGTGCCATCAGTGAGTCAAATCGCAGGGGGCGTGAAAAGCTGTTTTTT	CAISESNRRGREKLFF
once	TRBV2	TRBJ1-1	NA	TGTGCCAGCAGTGAAGCGCTTTTTAGTGAGATGAACACTGAAGCTTTCTTT	CASSEALFSEMNTEAFF
NA	TRBV7-9	TRBJ2-5	TRBD1	TGTGCCAGCAGCTGGACAGGGACCGTAGAGACCCAGTACTTC	CASSWTGTVETQYF
few	TRBV6-5	TRBJ1-5	NA	TGTGCCAGCAGTTACTATAGGGGTGACAATCAGCCCCAGCATTTT	CASSYYRGDNQPQHF
few	TRBV6-5	TRBJ1-2	NA	TGTGCCAGCAGTTACTCCTCCCAGGAATACTATGGCTACACCTTC	CASSYSSQEYYGYTF
NA	TRBV11-2	TRBJ2-1	TRBD2	TGTGCCAGCAGCTTTACCGGGACTAGCGGTGGTGAGCAGTTCTTC	CASSFTGTSGGEQFF
NA	TRBV21-1	TRBJ2-3	NA	TGTGCCAGCAGCCGAAGCTTTTCAGATACGCAGTATTTT	CASSRSFSDTQYF
NA	TRBV19	TRBJ2-2	NA	TGTGCCAGTAGGATAGATAGAGCGAACACCGGGGAGCTGTTTTTT	CASRIDRANTGELFF
once	TRBV15	TRBJ2-4	NA	TGTGCCACCAGCAGGGAGAGGACGAGGAGCGGCATTCAGTACTTC	CATSRERTRSGIQYF
NA	TRBV5-4	TRBJ1-1	NA	TGTGCCAGCACTTATTGGAGTTGGGAGAAGAACACTGAAGCTTTCTTT	CASTYWSWEKNTEAFF
once	TRBV19	TRBJ2-6	NA	TGTGCCAGTAGTATAGACAGGGATGGGGCCAACGTCCTGACTTTC	CASSIDRDGANVLTF
NA	TRBV7-3	TRBJ2-2	NA	TGTGCCAGCAGCTCCCGCGGGAATCCGAACACCGGGGAGCTGTTTTTT	CASSSRGNPNTGELFF
NA	TRBV4-1	TRBJ1-6	TRBD1	TGCGCCAGCAGCCTAGCAGGGGGACACAATTCACCCCTCCACTTT	CASSLAGGHNSPLHF
once	TRBV18	TRBJ1-4	TRBD1	TGTGCCAGCTCACCACGGACAGGGGGTGAGGAAAAACTGTTTTTT	CASSPRTGGEEKLFF
NA	TRBV19	TRBJ1-1	TRBD1	TGTGCCAGTAGGTTGTCGGGACAGGGGATCGGAGGCACTGAAGCTTTCTTT	CASRLSGQGIGGTEAFF
NA	TRBV29-1	TRBJ2-1	NA	TGCAGCGTTATCGGGACGGAAAACAATGAGCAGTTCTTC	CSVIGTENNEQFF
NA	TRBV5-1	TRBJ2-5	NA	TGCGCCAGCAGCTTGAGGGTACCGAGGGAGACTCAGTACTTC	CASSLRVPRETQYF
NA	TRBV18	TRBJ1-5	TRBD1	TGTGCCAGCTCACCACAAAGCGGGACAGCTAGGGGTCAGCCCCAGCATTTT	CASSPQSGTARGQPQHF
NA	TRBV5-4	TRBJ2-7	NA	TGTGCCAGCAGCATGCCTCCTGGGGGTAGCTACGAGCAGTACTTC	CASSMPPGGSYEQYF
NA	TRBV28	TRBJ1-2	NA	TGTGCCAGCAGGCTGGACAGTCTCTGGAGTGGCTACACCTTC	CASRLDSLWSGYTF
NA	TRBV15	TRBJ2-5	NA	TGTGCCACCAGCAGATTGACTAGGATCGGAGAGACCCAGTACTTC	CATSRLTRIGETQYF
NA	TRBV7-2	TRBJ2-7	TRBD1	TGTGCCAGCAGCGTGGACAGGAGCCTCTACGAGCAGTACTTC	CASSVDRSLYEQYF
NA	TRBV4-3	TRBJ2-3	NA	TGCGCCAGCAGCCAGGAGGCGAGGGGCACAGATACGCAGTATTTT	CASSQEARGTDTQYF
NA	TRBV10-2	TRBJ2-7	TRBD1	TGCGCCAGCAGTGGGACAGGCTCAAACGAGCAGTACTTC	CASSGTGSNEQYF
NA	TRBV5-1	TRBJ1-2	NA	TGCGCCAGCAGCGGTGACGGCCTACGTGCTAACTATGGCTACACCTTC	CASSGDGLRANYGYTF
NA	TRBV7-2	TRBJ1-5	NA	TGTGCCAGCAGCTTAAGTGTAAATCAGCCCCAGCATTTT	CASSLSVNQPQHF